This T cell receptor beta chain was recorded in a study of OX40 agonist ivuxolimab in advanced cancers. General study findings and limits: The study found that CD8+ T cells averaged more expanded clones than CD4+.

The V end was cut by 4 bases, the J end by 2 bases, with 13 bases between. The CDR3 spans 14 residues. Germline CDR1 and CDR2: SGHDT and YYEEEE. This clone appeared a single time. What it binds is not known. Profiled with immunoSEQ multiplex PCR; TCRdb holds only in-frame clones, not every one. The profile shows 35,000 or so clones, 87% of them singletons. The chain recombines TRBV5-6 with TRBJ2-7; D might be TRBD1 (6 bases). Sequences were derived from CD4+ or CD8+ T cells sorted from blood, sampled in a trial of the OX40 agonist ivuxolimab. The sequence came from an adult with an advanced solid tumor such as melanoma, head and neck, liver or kidney cancer. The CDR3 DNA reads as TGTGCCAGCAGCCACACAGGGCCAACCTACGAGCAGTACTTC. It is translated as CASSHTGPTYEQYF.